These 3 T cell receptor beta chains were all obtained from the same sample, sequenced in a study of blood T cell repertoires in COVID-19. Method: immunoSEQ multiplex PCR; TCRdb's copy keeps in-frame clones and lacks some. The table records roughly 200,000 clones, just under 90% of them present only once. Sequenced input: peripheral blood. The receptors were sampled from a young woman who had recovered from COVID-19.

The rearrangement joins TRBV2 to TRBJ1-5, with 11 bases lining up with TRBD1. There are 15 residues in the CDR3. Germline loops: CDR1 SNHLY, CDR2 FYNNEI. J gave up 2 bases and V 6 bases, and 3 bases lay outside the gene matches. CDR3 in amino acids: CASRGTGGGNQPQHF. The DNA for the CDR3 is TGTGCCAGCAGAGGGACAGGGGGAGGCAATCAGCCCCAGCATTTT.

CDR3 residues: CASGPVGELFF. CDR3 coding DNA: TGTGCCAGCGGCCCTGTCGGGGAGCTGTTTTTT. This chain uses TRBV6-6 with TRBJ2-2; D remains ambiguous. The V end was cut by 8 bases, the J end by 7 bases, with 8 bases between. CDR1 is MNHNY, CDR2 SVGAGI, per germline (reference sequence). This CDR3 has 11 residues.

The rearrangement uses TRBV6-6 and TRBJ1-1; possible D gene TRBD1, 6 bases. CDR1 is MNHNY and CDR2 is SVGAGI in the germline V gene (reference sequence). V lost 4 bases and J 2 bases, leaving 11 bases between the germline ends. The CDR3 has 14 residues. The CDR3 DNA sequence: TGTGCCAGCAGTTCACAGGGTATTAACACTGAAGCTTTCTTT. Translated, it gives CASSSQGINTEAFF.